This TCR beta chain was profiled in a study of blood T cell repertoires in COVID-19. Overall study: Samples representing acute and convalescent COVID-19 were sourced from the United States, Italy and Spain.

The CDR3 covers 16 residues. After removal of 3 bases from V and 6 bases from J, the junction contained 7 bases not matched to a gene. Germline lookup yields CDR1 SGHRS and CDR2 YFSETQ. Participants spanned ages about 18 to 100 years and resided in about 25 US areas. Clinical history reported by participants formed the basis on which cohorts were assigned. Recovered status in Cohort 3 required two negative PCRs, clearance, or symptom resolution. The repertoire was sequenced with immunoSEQ multiplex PCR; TCRdb's copy has only in-frame clones and lacks some. Among about 270,000 clones listed, about 89% were seen once.

Material: PBMCs or T cells enriched from blood (not recorded which). The rearrangement uses TRBV5-1 and TRBJ2-1, with 12 bases that match TRBD2. The sequence came from a woman aged 18-29 years who had recovered from COVID-19. In nucleotides, the CDR3 is TGCGCCAGCAGCTGGGTGACTAGCGGGGGAGCCAATGAGCAGTTCTTC. It encodes CASSWVTSGGANEQFF.